The sample holds many counts of the clone carrying this T cell receptor beta chain. Its matching antigen is unknown. This entry belongs to a study of neurological immune-mediated disorders. Findings of the study overall: Levels of TCR clonal expansion peaked in HTLV-1-associated myelopathy and reached their lowest in multiple sclerosis, under those of healthy controls. No expanded-clone CDR3 amino acid sequence recurred across subjects, suggesting private TCR-beta repertoires.

As for the cDNA, it was generated by 5'RACE with 10-nucleotide random UMIs. TCRdb recomputed calls from the 5' RACE reads with MiXCR, one row per CDR3 protein. The sample consists of tens of thousands of distinct CDR3 sequences, 2% to 2.5% of them appearing once. V was pared by 5 bases and J by 7 bases, with 15 bases between. In germline, CDR1 is MNHEY, CDR2 SVGAGI. The length of the CDR3 is 13 residues. Sequencing was performed on PBMCs. The rearrangement uses TRBV6-5 and TRBJ2-7; D not resolved. This clonotype was obtained from a woman in her forties or fifties with multiple sclerosis. CDR3 region: CASSVVTPGEQYF. The CDR3 DNA follows: TGTGCCAGCAGTGTAGTCACCCCCGGGGAGCAGTACTTC.